The clone carrying this T cell receptor beta chain was recorded at least ten times. No antigen is known for it. Preparation of the TCRbeta library involved a method that used unique molecular identifiers. TCRdb fed the PCR reads into MiXCR, producing one record per CDR3 protein. Counted here are fewer than 40,000 distinct CDR3 sequences, about 7% occurring once; the ten biggest clones make up 27%. These data originate in a study of T-cell reconstitution after alpha-beta-depleted transplantation in children. Study results and caveats: A year post-transplant, T-cell counts and diversity derived mostly from newly produced T cells. Expanded graft clones numbering several hundred reportedly gave rise to alpha-beta T cells about two months after transplant. From surviving recipient T cells and thymic progenitors came the high day-60 TCRbeta diversity observed in some patients.

Trimming took off 0 bases at V and 2 bases at J, with 7 bases between the two ends. Germline CDR1 reads LGHNA; CDR2 reads YSLEER. The CDR3 extends over 14 amino acids. V gene TRBV4-3 combines with J gene TRBJ2-5; no definite D call. This specimen consisted of peripheral blood, obtained 60 days after TCRalphabeta/CD19-depleted stem cell transplant. The source of this sequence is a child under two years old who had a stem cell transplant for acute myeloid leukemia, so the T cells may come from the graft donor. The CDR3 nucleotides read TGCGCCAGCAGCCAAGAGAGAAGGCAAGAGACCCAGTACTTC. This codes for CASSQERRQETQYF.